Listed below are T cell receptor beta chains from one sample, sequenced in a study of early T cells in non-severe SARS-CoV-2 infection. TCRdb recomputed calls from the 5' RACE reads with MiXCR, one row per CDR3 protein. The repertoire holds tens of thousands of distinct CDR3 sequences, 8.5% to 12% seen once, with about 5% in the top ten. The sample taken for sequencing was whole blood. The source of these receptors is an adult who was a healthcare worker with PCR-confirmed SARS-CoV-2 infection or an uninfected control (not recorded which). Each CDR3 is given with its conserved first and last residue. The D gene is left open where the match is weak. Clone size, where shown, is once, few, many, or a class for clones that have expanded.

>NA|TRBJ2-2|TRBV7-9|TRBD1
CASSPGQGMATGELFF
TGTGCCAGCAGCCCAGGACAGGGGATGGCGACCGGGGAGCTTTTTTTT
>many|TRBJ2-3|TRBV9|NA
CASSVTPKSTDTQYF
TGTGCCAGCAGCGTTACCCCCAAGAGCACAGATACGCAGTATTTT
>NA|TRBJ2-1|TRBV7-9|NA
CASSLDASTEQFF
TGTGCCAGCAGCTTAGACGCGAGTACAGAGCAGTTCTTC
>many|TRBJ2-7|TRBV10-3|TRBD1
CAIGTGGSYEQYF
TGTGCCATCGGGACAGGGGGCTCCTACGAGCAGTACTTC
>many|TRBJ1-4|TRBV29-1|TRBD1
CSVEPGGGKLFF
TGCAGCGTTGAACCAGGGGGAGGAAAACTGTTTTTT
>few|TRBJ1-6|TRBV7-4|NA
CASSGSPLHF
TGTGCCAGCAGCGGATCACCCCTCCACTTT
>NA|TRBJ1-2|TRBV20-1|TRBD1
CSARDRDYGYTF
TGCAGTGCTAGGGACAGGGACTATGGCTACACCTTC
>many|TRBJ2-1|TRBV24-1|NA
CATSLTGQSGVYEQFF
TGTGCCACCAGTCTTACGGGCCAATCTGGGGTTTATGAGCAGTTCTTC
>many|TRBJ2-1|TRBV5-6|TRBD1
CASSLVGQGGNEQFF
TGTGCCAGCAGCTTGGTTGGACAGGGAGGCAATGAGCAGTTCTTC
>few|TRBJ2-3|TRBV20-1|TRBD2
CSAVTSGGPTDTQYF
TGCAGTGCTGTGACTAGCGGGGGTCCCACAGATACGCAGTATTTT
>many|TRBJ2-1|TRBV3-1|TRBD1
CASSPGQGLAYNEQFF
TGTGCCAGCAGCCCGGGACAGGGATTGGCCTACAATGAGCAGTTCTTC
>few|TRBJ1-3|TRBV2|NA
CASSESLGAPTSGNTIYF
TGTGCCAGCAGTGAATCTCTTGGGGCCCCGACCTCTGGAAACACCATATATTTT
>few|TRBJ2-7|TRBV7-9|NA
CASSLENEQYF
TGTGCCAGCAGCTTAGAGAACGAGCAGTACTTC
>few|TRBJ1-6|TRBV5-5|NA
CASSSRTQGIGSPLHF
TGTGCCAGCAGCTCGAGGACCCAGGGAATTGGTTCACCCCTCCACTTT
>NA|TRBJ2-3|TRBV10-3|NA
CAISEPSGTDTQYF
TGTGCCATCAGTGAACCTAGCGGCACAGATACGCAGTATTTT
>NA|TRBJ2-2|TRBV10-3|NA
CAITGTSPGELFF
TGTGCCATTACCGGGACGTCCCCCGGGGAGCTGTTTTTT
>few|TRBJ1-3|TRBV5-1|NA
CASSLRPGDGNTIYF
TGCGCCAGCAGCTTGCGGCCAGGGGATGGAAACACCATATATTTT
>few|TRBJ2-3|TRBV15|NA
CATSRSTGDTQYF
TGTGCCACCAGCAGATCCACAGGGGATACGCAGTATTTT
>NA|TRBJ2-3|TRBV24-1|TRBD1
CATSVGQGSDTQYF
TGTGCCACCAGTGTGGGACAGGGCTCAGATACGCAGTATTTT
>NA|TRBJ2-7|TRBV6-2/TRBV6-3|NA
CASSYNREQYF
TGTGCCAGCAGTTACAACCGAGAGCAGTACTTC
>many|TRBJ1-1|TRBV7-9|NA
CASSLAGNTEAFF
TGTGCCAGCAGCTTAGCCGGAAACACTGAAGCTTTCTTT
>many|TRBJ2-4|TRBV6-2/TRBV6-3|TRBD2
CASRAGMAGDRNIQYF
TGTGCCAGCAGAGCCGGGATGGCGGGGGACCGAAACATTCAGTACTTC
>few|TRBJ2-5|TRBV2|NA
CASSSGGGTETQYF
TGTGCCAGCAGTTCAGGCGGTGGGACAGAGACCCAGTACTTC
>many|TRBJ2-3|TRBV11-2|NA
CASSFWTDTQYF
TGTGCCAGCAGCTTCTGGACAGATACGCAGTATTTT